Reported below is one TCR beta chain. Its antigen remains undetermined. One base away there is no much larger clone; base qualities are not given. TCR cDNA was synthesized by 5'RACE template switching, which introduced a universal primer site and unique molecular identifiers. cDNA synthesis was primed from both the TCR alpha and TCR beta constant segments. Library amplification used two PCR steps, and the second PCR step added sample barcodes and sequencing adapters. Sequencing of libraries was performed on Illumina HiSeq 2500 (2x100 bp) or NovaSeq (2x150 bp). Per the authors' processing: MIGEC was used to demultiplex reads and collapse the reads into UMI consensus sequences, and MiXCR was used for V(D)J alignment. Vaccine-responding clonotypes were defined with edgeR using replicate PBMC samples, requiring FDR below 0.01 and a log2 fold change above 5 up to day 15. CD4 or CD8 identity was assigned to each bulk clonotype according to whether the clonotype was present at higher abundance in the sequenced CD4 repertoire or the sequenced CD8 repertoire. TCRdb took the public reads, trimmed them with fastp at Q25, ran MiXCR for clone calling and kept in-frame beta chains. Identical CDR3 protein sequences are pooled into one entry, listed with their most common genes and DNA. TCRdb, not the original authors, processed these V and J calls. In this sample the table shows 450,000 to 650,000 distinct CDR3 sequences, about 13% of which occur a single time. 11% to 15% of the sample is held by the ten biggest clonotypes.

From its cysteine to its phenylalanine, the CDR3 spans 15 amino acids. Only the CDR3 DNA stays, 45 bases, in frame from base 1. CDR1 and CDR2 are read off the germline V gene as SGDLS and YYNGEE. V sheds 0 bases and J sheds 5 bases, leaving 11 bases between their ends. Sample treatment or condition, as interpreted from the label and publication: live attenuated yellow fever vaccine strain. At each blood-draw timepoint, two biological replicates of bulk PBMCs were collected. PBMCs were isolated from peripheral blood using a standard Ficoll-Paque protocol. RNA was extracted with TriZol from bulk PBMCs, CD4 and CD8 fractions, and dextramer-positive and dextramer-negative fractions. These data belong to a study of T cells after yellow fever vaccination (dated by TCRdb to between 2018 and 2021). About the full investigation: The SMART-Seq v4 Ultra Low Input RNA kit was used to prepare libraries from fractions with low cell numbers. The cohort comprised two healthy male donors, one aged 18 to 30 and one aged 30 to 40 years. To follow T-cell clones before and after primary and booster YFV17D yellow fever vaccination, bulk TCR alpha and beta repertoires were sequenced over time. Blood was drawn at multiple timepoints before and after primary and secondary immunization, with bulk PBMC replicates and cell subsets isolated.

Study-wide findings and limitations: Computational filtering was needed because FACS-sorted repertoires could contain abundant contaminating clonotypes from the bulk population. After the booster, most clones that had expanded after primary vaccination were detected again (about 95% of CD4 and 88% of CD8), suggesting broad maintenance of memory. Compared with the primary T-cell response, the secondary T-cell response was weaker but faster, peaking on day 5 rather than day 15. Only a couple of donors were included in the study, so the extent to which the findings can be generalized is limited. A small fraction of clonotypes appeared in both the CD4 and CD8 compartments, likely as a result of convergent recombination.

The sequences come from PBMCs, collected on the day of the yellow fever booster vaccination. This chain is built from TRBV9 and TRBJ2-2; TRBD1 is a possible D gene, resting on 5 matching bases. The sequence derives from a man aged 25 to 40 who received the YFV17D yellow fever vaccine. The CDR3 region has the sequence CASSVGGQKTGELFF. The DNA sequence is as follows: TGTGCCAGCAGCGTAGGGGGCCAGAAAACCGGGGAGCTGTTTTTT.